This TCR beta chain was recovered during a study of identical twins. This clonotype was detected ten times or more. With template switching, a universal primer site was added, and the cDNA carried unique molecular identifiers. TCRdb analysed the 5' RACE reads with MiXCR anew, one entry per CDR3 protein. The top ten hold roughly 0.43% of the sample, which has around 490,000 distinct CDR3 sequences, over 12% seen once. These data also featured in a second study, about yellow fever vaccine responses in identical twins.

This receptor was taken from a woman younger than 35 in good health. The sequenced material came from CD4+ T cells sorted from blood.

The CDR3 bases are TGCGCCAGCAGCTCGAGACAGGGCGATGGCTACACCTTC. Translation: CASSSRQGDGYTF. V and J are TRBV5-1 and TRBJ1-2, with 7 bases matching TRBD1. The CDR3 is made up of 13 amino acids. Germline V gene data show CDR1 as SGHRS and CDR2 as YFSETQ. Trimming at V came to 3 bases and at J to 6 bases, leaving 5 bases not matched to a gene.